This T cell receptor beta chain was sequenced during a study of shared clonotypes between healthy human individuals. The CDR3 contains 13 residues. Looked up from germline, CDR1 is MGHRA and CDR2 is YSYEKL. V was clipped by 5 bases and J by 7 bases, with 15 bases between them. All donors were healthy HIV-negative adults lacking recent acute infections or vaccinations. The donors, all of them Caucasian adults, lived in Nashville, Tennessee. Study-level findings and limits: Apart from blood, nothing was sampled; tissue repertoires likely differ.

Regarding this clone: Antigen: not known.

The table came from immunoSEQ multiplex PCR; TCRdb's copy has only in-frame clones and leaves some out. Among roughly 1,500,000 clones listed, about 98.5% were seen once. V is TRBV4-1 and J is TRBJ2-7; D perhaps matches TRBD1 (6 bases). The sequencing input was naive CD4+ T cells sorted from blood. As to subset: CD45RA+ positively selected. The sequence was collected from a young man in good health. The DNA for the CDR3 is TGCGCCAGCAGCGGACAGTGGTTGAGGGAGCAGTACTTC. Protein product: CASSGQWLREQYF.